This TCR beta chain was sequenced for a study of blood T cell repertoires in COVID-19. Background on the study: The United States, Italy and Spain supplied acute and convalescent COVID-19 samples. The cDNA or gDNA used as material had been derived from T cells, B-cell-depleted T cells, or PBMCs.

The germline V gene has CDR1 SGHRS and CDR2 YFSETQ. The CDR3 loop spans 14 amino acids. V lost 6 bases to trimming and J lost 2 bases; unmatched junction nucleotides: 6. In the authors' workflow: Amplification of reference gene primers provided the estimated nucleated cell counts. TCRdb keeps only in-frame clones here, not all; method: immunoSEQ multiplex PCR. The V and J calls and clone size are taken from that table; D and trimming were inferred from the DNA. The repertoire includes around 190,000 clones, roughly 77% of them detected once, and 6.5% to 7% sits in the top ten. Specimen: peripheral blood. This chain links TRBV5-1 with TRBJ1-1; 8 bases are shared with TRBD1. The sequence was collected from a man between 70 and 80 years old with active or convalescent COVID-19. CDR3 in DNA: TGCGCCAGCAAAACCGGGACAGGTAACACTGAAGCTTTCTTT. It translates to CASKTGTGNTEAFF.